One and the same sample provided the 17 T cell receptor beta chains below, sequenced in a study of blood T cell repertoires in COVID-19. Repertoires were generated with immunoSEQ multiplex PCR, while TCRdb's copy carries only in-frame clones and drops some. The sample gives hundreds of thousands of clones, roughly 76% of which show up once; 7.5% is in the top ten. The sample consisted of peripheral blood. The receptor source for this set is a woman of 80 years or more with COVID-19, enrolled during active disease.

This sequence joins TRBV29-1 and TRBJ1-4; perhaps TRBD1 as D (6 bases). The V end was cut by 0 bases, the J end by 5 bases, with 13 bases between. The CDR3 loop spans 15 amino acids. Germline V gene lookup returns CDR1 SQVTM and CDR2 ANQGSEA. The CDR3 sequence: CSVEDTGGENEKLFF. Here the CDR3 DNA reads TGCAGCGTTGAAGATACGGGGGGCGAGAATGAAAAACTGTTTTTT.

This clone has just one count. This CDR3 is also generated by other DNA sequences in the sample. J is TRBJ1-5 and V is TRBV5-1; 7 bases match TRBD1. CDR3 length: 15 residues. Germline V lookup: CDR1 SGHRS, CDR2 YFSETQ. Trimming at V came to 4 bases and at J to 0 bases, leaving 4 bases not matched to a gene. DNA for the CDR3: TGCGCCAGCAGCCCTACAGGGGATAGCAATCAGCCCCAGCATTTT. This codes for CASSPTGDSNQPQHF.

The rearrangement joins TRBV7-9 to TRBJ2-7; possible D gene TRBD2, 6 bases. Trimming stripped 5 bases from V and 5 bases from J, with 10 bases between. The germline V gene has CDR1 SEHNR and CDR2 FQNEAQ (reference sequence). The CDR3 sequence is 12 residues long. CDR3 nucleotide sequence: TGTGCCAGCAGCCTTCTAGCGCACGAGCAGTACTTC. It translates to CASSLLAHEQYF.

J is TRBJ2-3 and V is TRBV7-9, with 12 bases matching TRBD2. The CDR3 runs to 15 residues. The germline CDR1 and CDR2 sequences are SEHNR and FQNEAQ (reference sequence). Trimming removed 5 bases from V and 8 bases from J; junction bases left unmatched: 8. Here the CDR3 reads CASSLRLAGDVTQYF. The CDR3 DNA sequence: TGTGCCAGCAGCCTTCGACTAGCGGGGGATGTTACGCAGTATTTT.

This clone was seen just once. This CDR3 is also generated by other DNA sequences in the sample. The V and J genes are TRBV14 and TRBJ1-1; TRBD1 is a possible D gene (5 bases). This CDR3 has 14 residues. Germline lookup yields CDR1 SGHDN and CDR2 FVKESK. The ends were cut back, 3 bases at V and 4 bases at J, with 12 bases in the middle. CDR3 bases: TGTGCCAGCAGCCAGGTACCAGGGATCACTGAAGCTTTCTTT. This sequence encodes CASSQVPGITEAFF. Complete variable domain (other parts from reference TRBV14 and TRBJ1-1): EAGVTQFPSHSVIEKGQTVTLRCDPISGHDNLYWYRRVMGKEIKFLLHFVKESKQDESGMPNNRFLAERTGGTYSTLKVQPAELEDSGVYFCASSQVPGITEAFFGQGTRLTVV.

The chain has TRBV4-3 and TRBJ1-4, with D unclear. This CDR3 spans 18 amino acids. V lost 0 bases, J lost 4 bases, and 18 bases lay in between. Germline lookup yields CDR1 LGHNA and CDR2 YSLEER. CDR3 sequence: CASSQERPGSDYNEKLFF. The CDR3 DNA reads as TGCGCCAGCAGCCAAGAGCGGCCGGGGTCGGATTATAATGAAAAACTGTTTTTT.

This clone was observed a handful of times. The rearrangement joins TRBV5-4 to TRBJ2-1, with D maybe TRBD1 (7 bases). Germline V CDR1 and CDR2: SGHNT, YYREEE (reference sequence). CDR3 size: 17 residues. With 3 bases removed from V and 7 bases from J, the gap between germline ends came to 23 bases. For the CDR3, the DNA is TGTGCCAGCAGCTATCAGGGGGGTTTGAAGAAGGGGAATGAGCAGTTCTTC. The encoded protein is CASSYQGGLKKGNEQFF. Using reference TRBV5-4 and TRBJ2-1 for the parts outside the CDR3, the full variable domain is ETGVTQSPTHLIKTRGQQVTLRCSSQSGHNTVSWYQQALGQGPQFIFQYYREEENGRGNFPPRFSGLQFPNYSSELNVNALELDDSALYLCASSYQGGLKKGNEQFFGPGTRLTVL.

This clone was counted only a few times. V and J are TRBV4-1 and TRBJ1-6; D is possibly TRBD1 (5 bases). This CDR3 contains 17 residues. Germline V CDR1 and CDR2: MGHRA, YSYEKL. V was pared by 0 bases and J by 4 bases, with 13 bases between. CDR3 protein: CASSQDQGTAYNSPLHF. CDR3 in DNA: TGCGCCAGCAGCCAAGACCAAGGGACTGCGTATAATTCACCCCTCCACTTT.

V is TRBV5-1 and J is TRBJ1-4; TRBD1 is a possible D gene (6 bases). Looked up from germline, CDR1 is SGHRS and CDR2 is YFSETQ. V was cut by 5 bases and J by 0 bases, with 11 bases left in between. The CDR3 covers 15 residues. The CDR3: CASRDRVATNEKLFF. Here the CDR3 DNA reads TGCGCCAGCAGGGACAGAGTTGCAACTAATGAAAAACTGTTTTTT.

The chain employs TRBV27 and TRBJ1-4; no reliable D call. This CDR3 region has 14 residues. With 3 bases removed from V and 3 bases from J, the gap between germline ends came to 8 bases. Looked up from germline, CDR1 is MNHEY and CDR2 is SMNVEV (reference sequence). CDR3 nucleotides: TGTGCCAGCAGTTTTGTCGGGGCTAATGAAAAACTGTTTTTT. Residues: CASSFVGANEKLFF.

The CDR3 region is CASRREEIITEAFF. In nucleotides, the CDR3 is TGCGCCAGCAGGAGGGAGGAGATCATCACTGAAGCTTTCTTT. The genes are TRBV5-1 and TRBJ1-1; D gene uncertain. Germline V CDR1 and CDR2: SGHRS, YFSETQ. Between the trimmed V and J ends, which lost 5 bases and 4 bases, there was a span of 15 bases. The CDR3 contains 14 residues. Using reference TRBV5-1 and TRBJ1-1 for the parts outside the CDR3, the full variable domain is KAGVTQTPRYLIKTRGQQVTLSCSPISGHRSVSWYQQTPGQGLQFLFEYFSETQRNKGNFPGRFSGRQFSNSRSEMNVSTLELGDSALYLCASRREEIITEAFFGQGTRLTVV.

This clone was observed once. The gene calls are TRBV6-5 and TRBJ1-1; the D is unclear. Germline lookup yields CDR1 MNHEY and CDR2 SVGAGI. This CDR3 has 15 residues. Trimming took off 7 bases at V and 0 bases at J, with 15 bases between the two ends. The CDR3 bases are TGTGCCAGCACCCAGTTTGGGGAGTTGAACACTGAAGCTTTCTTT. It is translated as CASTQFGELNTEAFF.

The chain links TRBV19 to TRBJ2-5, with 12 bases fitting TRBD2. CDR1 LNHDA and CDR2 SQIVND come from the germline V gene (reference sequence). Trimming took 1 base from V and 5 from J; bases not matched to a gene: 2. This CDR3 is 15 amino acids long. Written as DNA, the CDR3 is TGTGCCAGTAGTATAGGGACTAGCGGGATGGAGACCCAGTACTTC. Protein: CASSIGTSGMETQYF. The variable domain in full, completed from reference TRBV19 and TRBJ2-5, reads DGGITQSPKYLFRKEGQNVTLSCEQNLNHDAMYWYRQDPGQGLRLIYYSQIVNDFQKGDIAEGYSVSREKKESFPLTVTSAQKNPTAFYLCASSIGTSGMETQYFGPGTRLLVL.

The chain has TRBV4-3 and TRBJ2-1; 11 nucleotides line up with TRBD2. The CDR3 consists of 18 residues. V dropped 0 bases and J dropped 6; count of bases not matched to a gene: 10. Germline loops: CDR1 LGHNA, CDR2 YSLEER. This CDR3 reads CASSQDSLAGGFRNEQFF. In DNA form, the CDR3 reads TGCGCCAGCAGCCAAGATTCGCTAGCGGGAGGCTTCCGCAATGAGCAGTTCTTC.

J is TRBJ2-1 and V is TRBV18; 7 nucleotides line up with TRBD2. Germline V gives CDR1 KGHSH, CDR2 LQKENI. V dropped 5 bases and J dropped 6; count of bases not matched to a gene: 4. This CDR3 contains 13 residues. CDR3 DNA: TGTGCCAGCTCAGTGGGGGAGGGCAATGAGCAGTTCTTC. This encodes CASSVGEGNEQFF.

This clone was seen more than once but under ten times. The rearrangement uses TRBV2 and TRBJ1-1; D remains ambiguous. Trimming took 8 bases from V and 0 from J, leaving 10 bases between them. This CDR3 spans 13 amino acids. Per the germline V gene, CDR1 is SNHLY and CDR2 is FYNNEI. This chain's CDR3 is CASAGRLNTEAFF. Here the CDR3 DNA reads TGTGCCAGCGCGGGGAGATTGAACACTGAAGCTTTCTTT.

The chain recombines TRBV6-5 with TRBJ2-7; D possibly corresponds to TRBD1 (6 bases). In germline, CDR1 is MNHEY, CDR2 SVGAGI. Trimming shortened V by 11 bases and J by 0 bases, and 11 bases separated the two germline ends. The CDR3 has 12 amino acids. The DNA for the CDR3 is TGTGCCTCCGGGACACCCTCCTACGAGCAGTACTTC. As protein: CASGTPSYEQYF.